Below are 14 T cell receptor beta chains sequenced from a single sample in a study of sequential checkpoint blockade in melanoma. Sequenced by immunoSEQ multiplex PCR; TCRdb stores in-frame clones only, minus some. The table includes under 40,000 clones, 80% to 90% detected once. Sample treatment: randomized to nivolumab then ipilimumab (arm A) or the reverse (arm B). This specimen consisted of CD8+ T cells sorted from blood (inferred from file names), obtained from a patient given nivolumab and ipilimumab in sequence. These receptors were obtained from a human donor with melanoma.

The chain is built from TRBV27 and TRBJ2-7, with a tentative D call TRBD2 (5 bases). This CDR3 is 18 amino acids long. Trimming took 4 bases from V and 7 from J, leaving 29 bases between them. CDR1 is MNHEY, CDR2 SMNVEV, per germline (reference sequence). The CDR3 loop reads CASSSQPVLGVPVGEQYF. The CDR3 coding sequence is TGTGCCAGCAGTTCCCAGCCCGTCCTGGGAGTTCCCGTGGGAGAGCAGTACTTC.

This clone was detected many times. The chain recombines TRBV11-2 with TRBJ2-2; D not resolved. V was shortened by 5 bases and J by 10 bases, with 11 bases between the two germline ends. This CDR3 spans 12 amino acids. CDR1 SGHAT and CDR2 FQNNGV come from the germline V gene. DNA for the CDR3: TGTGCCAGCAGCCTAACCCGTGAGGAGCTGTTTTTT. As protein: CASSLTREELFF.

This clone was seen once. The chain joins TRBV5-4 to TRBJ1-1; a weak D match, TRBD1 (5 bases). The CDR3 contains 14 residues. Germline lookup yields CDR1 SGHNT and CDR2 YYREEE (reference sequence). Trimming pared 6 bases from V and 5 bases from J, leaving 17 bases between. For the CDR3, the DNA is TGTGCCAGCAACTCCCGCGGAGGGACGACTGAAGCTTTCTTT. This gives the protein CASNSRGGTTEAFF.

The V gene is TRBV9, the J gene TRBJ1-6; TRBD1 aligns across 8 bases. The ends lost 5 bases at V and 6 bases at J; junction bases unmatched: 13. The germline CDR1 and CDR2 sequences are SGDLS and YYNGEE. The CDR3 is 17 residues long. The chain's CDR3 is CASRPYPRGHFNSPLHF. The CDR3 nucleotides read TGTGCCAGCAGACCCTACCCCAGGGGGCATTTTAATTCACCCCTCCACTTT. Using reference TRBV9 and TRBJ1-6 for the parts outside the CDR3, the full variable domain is DSGVTQTPKHLITATGQRVTLRCSPRSGDLSVYWYQQSLDQGLQFLIQYYNGEERAKGNILERFSAQQFPDLHSELNLSSLELGDSALYFCASRPYPRGHFNSPLHFGNGTRLTVT.

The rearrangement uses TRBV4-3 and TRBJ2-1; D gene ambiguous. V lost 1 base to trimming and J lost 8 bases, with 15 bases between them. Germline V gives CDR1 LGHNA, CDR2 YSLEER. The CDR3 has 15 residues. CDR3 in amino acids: CASSQVMTEGDEQFF. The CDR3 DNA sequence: TGCGCCAGCAGCCAAGTGATGACTGAAGGCGATGAGCAGTTCTTC.

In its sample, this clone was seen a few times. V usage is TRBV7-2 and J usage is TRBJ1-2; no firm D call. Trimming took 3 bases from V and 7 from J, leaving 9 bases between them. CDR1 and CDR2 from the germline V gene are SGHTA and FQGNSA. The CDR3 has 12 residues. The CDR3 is CASSFYNVGYTF. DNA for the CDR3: TGTGCCAGCAGCTTTTACAACGTTGGCTACACCTTC.

The CDR3 is CASSPTSGRTDTQYF. CDR3 sequence (DNA): TGCGCCAGCAGCCCCACTAGCGGGAGAACAGATACGCAGTATTTT. The rearrangement uses TRBV4-1 and TRBJ2-3, with 11 bases that match TRBD2. CDR1 and CDR2 from the germline V gene are MGHRA and YSYEKL. This CDR3 is built from 15 residues. After removal of 4 bases from V and 3 bases from J, the junction contained 3 bases not matched to a gene.

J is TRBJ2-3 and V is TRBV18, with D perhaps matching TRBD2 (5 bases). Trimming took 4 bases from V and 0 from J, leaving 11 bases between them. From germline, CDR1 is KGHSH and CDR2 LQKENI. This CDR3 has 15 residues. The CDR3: CASSRRRTSTDTQYF. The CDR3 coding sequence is TGTGCCAGCTCACGTCGCCGGACTAGCACAGATACGCAGTATTTT.

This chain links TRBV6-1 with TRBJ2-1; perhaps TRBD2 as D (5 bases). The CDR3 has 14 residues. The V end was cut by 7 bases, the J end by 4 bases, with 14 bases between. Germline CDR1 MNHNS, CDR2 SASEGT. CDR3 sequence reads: CASKDQLGYNEQFF. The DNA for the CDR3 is TGTGCCAGCAAAGACCAACTAGGGTACAATGAGCAGTTCTTC.

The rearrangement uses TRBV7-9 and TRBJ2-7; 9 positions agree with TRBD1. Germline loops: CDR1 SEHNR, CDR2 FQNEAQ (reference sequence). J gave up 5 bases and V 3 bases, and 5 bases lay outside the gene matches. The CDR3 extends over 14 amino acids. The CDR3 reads CASSLGQGRNEQYF. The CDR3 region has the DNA TGTGCCAGCAGCTTGGGACAGGGTAGAAACGAGCAGTACTTC.

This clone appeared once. CDR3 coding DNA: TGCAGCGTTGAAGGGACAGGGAACTATGGCTACACCTTC. It translates to CSVEGTGNYGYTF. The gene calls are TRBV29-1 and TRBJ1-2; 8 positions agree with TRBD1. Germline CDR1 SQVTM, CDR2 ANQGSEA. CDR3 size: 13 residues. The V gene end was trimmed by 1 base and the J gene end by 2 bases; junction bases not matched to a gene: 0.

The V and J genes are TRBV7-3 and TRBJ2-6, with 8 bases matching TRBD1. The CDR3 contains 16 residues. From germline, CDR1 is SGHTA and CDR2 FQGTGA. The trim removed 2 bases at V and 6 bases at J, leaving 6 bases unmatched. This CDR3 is CASSLGQGPLANVLTF. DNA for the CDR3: TGTGCCAGCAGCTTAGGACAGGGCCCGTTGGCCAACGTCCTGACTTTC.

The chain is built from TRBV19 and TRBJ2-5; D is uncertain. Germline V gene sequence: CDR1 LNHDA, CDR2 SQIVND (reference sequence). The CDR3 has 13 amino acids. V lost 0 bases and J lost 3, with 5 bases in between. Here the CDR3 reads CASSIDLEETQYF. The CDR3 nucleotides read TGTGCCAGTAGTATAGATTTAGAAGAGACCCAGTACTTC.

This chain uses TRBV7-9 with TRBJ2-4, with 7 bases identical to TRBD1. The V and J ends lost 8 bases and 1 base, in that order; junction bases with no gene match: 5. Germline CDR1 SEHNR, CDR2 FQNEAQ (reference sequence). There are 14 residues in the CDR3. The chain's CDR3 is CASGQTGAKNIQYF. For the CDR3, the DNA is TGTGCCAGCGGGCAGACAGGGGCCAAAAACATTCAGTACTTC.